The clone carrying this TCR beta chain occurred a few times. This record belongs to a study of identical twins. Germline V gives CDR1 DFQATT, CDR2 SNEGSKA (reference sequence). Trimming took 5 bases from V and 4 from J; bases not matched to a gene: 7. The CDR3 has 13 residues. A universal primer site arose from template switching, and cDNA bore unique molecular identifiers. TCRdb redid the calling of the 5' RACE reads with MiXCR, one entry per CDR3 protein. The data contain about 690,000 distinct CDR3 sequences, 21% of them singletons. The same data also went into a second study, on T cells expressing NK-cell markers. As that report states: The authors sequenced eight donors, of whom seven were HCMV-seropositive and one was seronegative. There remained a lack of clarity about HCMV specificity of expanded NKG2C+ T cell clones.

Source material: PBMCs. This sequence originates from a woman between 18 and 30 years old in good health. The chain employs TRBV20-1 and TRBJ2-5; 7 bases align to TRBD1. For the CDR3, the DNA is TGCAGTGCTCAACAGGGGATCGGAGAGACCCAGTACTTC. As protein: CSAQQGIGETQYF.